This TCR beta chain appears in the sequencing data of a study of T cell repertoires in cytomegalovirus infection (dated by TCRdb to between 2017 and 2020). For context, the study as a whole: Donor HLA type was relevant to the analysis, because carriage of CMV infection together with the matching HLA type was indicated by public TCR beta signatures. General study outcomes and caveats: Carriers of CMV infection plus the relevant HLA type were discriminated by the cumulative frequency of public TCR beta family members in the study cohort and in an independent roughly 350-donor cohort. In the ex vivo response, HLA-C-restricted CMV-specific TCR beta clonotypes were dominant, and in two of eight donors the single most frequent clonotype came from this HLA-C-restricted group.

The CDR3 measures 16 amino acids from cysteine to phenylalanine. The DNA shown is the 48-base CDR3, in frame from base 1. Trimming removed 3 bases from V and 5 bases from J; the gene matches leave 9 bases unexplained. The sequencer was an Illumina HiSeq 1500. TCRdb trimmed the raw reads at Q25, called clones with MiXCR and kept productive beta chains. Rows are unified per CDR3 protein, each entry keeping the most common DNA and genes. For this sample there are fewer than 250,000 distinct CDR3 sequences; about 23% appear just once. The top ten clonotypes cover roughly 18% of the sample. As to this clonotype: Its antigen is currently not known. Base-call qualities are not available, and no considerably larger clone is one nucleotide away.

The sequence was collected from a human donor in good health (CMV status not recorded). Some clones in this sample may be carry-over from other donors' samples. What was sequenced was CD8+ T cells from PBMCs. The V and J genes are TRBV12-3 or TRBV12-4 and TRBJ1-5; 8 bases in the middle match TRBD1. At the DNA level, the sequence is TGTGCCAGCAGTTTTAGAGCAGGGGGCCCAGATCAGCCCCAGCATTTT. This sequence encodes CASSFRAGGPDQPQHF.